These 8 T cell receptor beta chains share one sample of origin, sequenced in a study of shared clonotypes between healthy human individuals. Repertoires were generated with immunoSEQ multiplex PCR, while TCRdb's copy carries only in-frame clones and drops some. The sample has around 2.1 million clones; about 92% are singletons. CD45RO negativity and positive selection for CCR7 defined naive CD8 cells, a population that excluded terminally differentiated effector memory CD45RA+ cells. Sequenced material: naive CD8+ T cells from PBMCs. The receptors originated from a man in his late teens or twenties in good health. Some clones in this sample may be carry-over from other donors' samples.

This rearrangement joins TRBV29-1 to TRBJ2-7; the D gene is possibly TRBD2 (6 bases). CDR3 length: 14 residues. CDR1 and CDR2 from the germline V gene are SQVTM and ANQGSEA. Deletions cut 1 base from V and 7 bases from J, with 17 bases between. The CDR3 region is CSVEGSLGAGEQYF. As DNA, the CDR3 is TGCAGCGTTGAAGGGTCTCTCGGCGCGGGGGAGCAGTACTTC.

The CDR3 spells CASSALTVEHSPGQGPYTGELFF. The CDR3 DNA is TGTGCCAGCAGCGCATTAACAGTTGAACATTCACCGGGACAAGGCCCTTACACCGGGGAGCTGTTTTTT. The chain joins TRBV13 to TRBJ2-2; tentative D call: TRBD1 (6 bases). Looked up from germline, CDR1 is PRHDT and CDR2 is FYEKMQ (reference sequence). The CDR3 consists of 23 residues. V lost 5 bases and J 3 bases, leaving 37 bases between the germline ends.

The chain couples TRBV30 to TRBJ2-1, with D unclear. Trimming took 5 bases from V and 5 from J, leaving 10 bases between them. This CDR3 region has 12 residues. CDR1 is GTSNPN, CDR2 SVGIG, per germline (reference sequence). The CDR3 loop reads CAWGFVHNEQFF. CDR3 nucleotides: TGTGCCTGGGGGTTTGTCCACAATGAGCAGTTCTTC.

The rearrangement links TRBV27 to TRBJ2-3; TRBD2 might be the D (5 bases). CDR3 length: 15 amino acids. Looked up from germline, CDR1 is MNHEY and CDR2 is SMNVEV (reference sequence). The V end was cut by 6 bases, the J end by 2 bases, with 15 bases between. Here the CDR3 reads CASSPQRTYTDTQYF. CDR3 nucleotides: TGTGCCAGCAGCCCCCAGCGGACTTACACAGATACGCAGTATTTT.

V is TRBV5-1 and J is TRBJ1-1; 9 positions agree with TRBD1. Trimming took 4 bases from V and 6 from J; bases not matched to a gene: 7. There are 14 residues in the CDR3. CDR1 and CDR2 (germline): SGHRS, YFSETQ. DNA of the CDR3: TGCGCCAGCAGCGATACAGGGGGCAGGCCTGAAGCTTTCTTT. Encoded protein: CASSDTGGRPEAFF.

The CDR3 sequence: CASSPPGLLANEQFF. The CDR3 nucleotides are TGTGCCAGCAGCCCCCCGGGACTCTTGGCAAATGAGCAGTTCTTC. V gene TRBV7-6 combines with J gene TRBJ2-1; D is perhaps TRBD2 (6 bases). CDR1 is SGHVS and CDR2 is FNYEAQ in the germline V gene. The CDR3 loop spans 15 amino acids. V gave up 5 bases and J gave up 7 bases, with 18 bases separating them.

The CDR3 bases are TGTGCCAGCAGCCAAGATCCGGGGACAGACCTCACCGGGGAGCTGTTTTTT. It translates to CASSQDPGTDLTGELFF. The V gene is TRBV14, the J gene TRBJ2-2; 7 bases match TRBD1. After removal of 0 bases from V and 4 bases from J, the junction contained 8 bases not matched to a gene. The germline V gene encodes CDR1 SGHDN and CDR2 FVKESK. CDR3 length equals 17 residues.

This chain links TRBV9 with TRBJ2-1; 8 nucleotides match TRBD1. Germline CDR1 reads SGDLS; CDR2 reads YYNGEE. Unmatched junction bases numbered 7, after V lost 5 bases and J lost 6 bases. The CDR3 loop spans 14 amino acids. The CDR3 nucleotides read TGTGCCAGCAGGCTCGGGGACAGGAGCAATGAGCAGTTCTTC. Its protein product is CASRLGDRSNEQFF. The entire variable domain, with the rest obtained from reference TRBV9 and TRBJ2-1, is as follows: DSGVTQTPKHLITATGQRVTLRCSPRSGDLSVYWYQQSLDQGLQFLIQYYNGEERAKGNILERFSAQQFPDLHSELNLSSLELGDSALYFCASRLGDRSNEQFFGPGTRLTVL.